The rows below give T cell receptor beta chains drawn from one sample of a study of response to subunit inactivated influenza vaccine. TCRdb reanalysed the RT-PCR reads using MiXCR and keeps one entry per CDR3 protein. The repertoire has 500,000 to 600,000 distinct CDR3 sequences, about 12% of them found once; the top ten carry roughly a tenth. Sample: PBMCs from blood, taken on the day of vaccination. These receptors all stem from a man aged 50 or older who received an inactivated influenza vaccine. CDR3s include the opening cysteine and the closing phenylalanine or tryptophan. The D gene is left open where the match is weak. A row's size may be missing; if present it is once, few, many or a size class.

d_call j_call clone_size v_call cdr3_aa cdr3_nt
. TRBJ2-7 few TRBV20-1 CSASVPGLGEQYF TGCAGTGCTAGTGTCCCGGGCTTGGGCGAGCAGTACTTC
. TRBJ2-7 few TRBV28 CASSTTQGIYEQYF TGTGCCAGCAGTACCACCCAGGGGATATACGAGCAGTACTTC
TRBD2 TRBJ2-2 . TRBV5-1 CASSPVAGGTGELFF TGCGCCAGCAGCCCAGTAGCGGGAGGCACCGGGGAGCTGTTTTTT
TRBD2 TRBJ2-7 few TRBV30 CACQRGIAYEQYF TGTGCCTGTCAGCGGGGTATCGCCTACGAGCAGTACTTC
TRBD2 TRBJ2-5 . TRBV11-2 CASSPRGPAGGPVETQYF TGTGCCAGCAGCCCGAGGGGGCCAGCGGGGGGGCCTGTTGAGACCCAGTACTTC
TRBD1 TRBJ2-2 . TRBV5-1 CASSPGQGRTLVGPGELFF TGCGCCAGCAGCCCCGGACAGGGTAGGACGCTGGTGGGCCCCGGGGAGCTGTTTTTT
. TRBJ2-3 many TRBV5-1 CASSFQPLASSTDTQYF TGCGCCAGCAGCTTCCAACCACTAGCTAGCAGCACAGATACGCAGTATTTT
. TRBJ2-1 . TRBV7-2 CASSLPRAVSSYNEQFF TGTGCCAGCAGCCTACCGCGGGCGGTGAGCTCCTACAATGAGCAGTTCTTC
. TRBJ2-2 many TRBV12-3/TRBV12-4 CASSLDRINTGELFF TGTGCCAGCAGTCTGGACAGAATTAACACCGGGGAGCTGTTTTTT
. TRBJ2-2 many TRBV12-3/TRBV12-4 CASSGVRELFF TGTGCCAGCAGCGGGGTGAGGGAGCTGTTTTTT
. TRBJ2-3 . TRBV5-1 CASSLALRGATDTQYF TGCGCCAGCAGCTTGGCATTGCGGGGCGCAACAGATACGCAGTATTTT
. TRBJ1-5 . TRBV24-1 CATRDSNQPQHF TGTGCCACCCGGGACAGCAATCAGCCCCAGCATTTT
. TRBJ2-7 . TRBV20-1 CSAMRLDTYEQYF TGCAGTGCTATGCGATTGGATACCTACGAGCAGTACTTC
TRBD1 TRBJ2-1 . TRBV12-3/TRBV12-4 CASSPQGASYNEQFF TGTGCCAGCAGCCCCCAGGGGGCATCCTACAATGAGCAGTTCTTC
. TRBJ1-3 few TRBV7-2 CASSLVAGGTGTIYF TGTGCCAGCAGCTTAGTGGCTGGGGGGACGGGCACCATATATTTT
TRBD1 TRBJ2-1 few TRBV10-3 CAISGGTGKNYNEQFF TGTGCCATCAGTGGGGGGACAGGTAAAAATTACAATGAGCAGTTCTTC
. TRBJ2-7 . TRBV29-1 CSALGPDSYEQYF TGCAGCGCGCTGGGCCCGGACTCCTACGAGCAGTACTTC
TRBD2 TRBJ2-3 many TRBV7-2 CASSLAGRPRGDTQYF TGTGCCAGCAGCTTAGCCGGGAGGCCTAGGGGAGATACGCAGTATTTT
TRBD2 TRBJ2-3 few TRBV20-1 CSASRLAGGDTQYF TGCAGTGCTAGTCGACTAGCGGGTGGAGATACGCAGTATTTT
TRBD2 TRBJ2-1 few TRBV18 CASSPPSGSLSYNEQFF TGTGCCAGCTCACCACCTAGCGGGAGTCTTTCCTACAATGAGCAGTTCTTC
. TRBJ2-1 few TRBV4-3 CASSQEGIAYNEQFF TGCGCCAGCAGCCAAGAAGGGATAGCCTACAATGAGCAGTTCTTC
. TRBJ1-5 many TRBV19 CASSPDRQPQHF TGTGCCAGTAGCCCGGATAGACAGCCCCAGCATTTT
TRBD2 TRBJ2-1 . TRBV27 CASSAAGLAAHNEQFF TGTGCCAGCAGTGCCGCGGGACTAGCGGCTCACAATGAGCAGTTCTTC
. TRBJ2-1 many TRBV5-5 CASSFLQGSYNEQFF TGTGCCAGCAGCTTTTTGCAGGGGTCCTACAATGAGCAGTTCTTC
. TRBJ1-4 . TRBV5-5 CASSLLGSGKLFF TGTGCCAGCAGCTTGCTGGGTTCAGGAAAACTGTTTTTT
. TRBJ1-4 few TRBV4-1 CASSLLPEVVNEKLFF TGCGCCAGCAGCCTCCTCCCGGAGGTCGTGAATGAAAAACTGTTTTTT
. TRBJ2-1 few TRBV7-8 CASSLKSLGKYNEQFF TGTGCCAGCAGCTTAAAGTCTCTAGGGAAGTACAATGAGCAGTTCTTC
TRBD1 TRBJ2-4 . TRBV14 CASSQAGGSVKNIQYF TGTGCCAGCAGCCAAGCAGGGGGATCGGTCAAAAACATTCAGTACTTC
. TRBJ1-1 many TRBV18 CASSPGHEAFF TGTGCCAGCTCACCAGGGCATGAAGCTTTCTTT
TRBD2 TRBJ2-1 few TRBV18 CASSPPNSGAYNEQFF TGTGCCAGCTCACCACCGAATAGCGGGGCCTACAATGAGCAGTTCTTC
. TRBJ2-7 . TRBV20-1 CSAEPPTLPGRIYEQYF TGCAGTGCTGAACCGCCCACTCTACCGGGACGGATCTACGAGCAGTACTTC
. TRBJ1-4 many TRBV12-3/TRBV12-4 CASQENTREKLFF TGTGCCAGCCAAGAGAACACTAGGGAAAAACTGTTTTTT
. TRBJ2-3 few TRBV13 CASSLPGAYTDTQYF TGTGCCAGCAGCTTACCAGGGGCCTACACAGATACGCAGTATTTT
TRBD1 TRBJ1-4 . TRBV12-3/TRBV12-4 CASTKDRVWKEKLFF TGTGCCAGCACCAAAGACAGGGTGTGGAAAGAAAAACTGTTTTTT
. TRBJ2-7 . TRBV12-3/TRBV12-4 CASSFGLPEVYEQYF TGTGCCAGCAGTTTCGGACTCCCTGAGGTCTACGAGCAGTACTTC
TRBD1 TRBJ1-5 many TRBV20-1 CSVGTGGMNQPQHF TGCAGTGTAGGGACAGGGGGGATGAATCAGCCCCAGCATTTT
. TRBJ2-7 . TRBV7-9 CASSLKFGDIRYEQYF TGTGCCAGCAGCTTAAAATTCGGAGACATTCGCTACGAGCAGTACTTC
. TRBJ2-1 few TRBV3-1 CASSQEPSASHNEQFF TGTGCCAGCAGCCAAGAACCTAGCGCCTCCCACAATGAGCAGTTCTTC
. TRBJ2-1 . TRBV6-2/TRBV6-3 CASRRAGFDEQFF TGTGCCAGCAGACGGGCAGGGTTCGATGAGCAGTTCTTC
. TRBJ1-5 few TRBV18 CASSLDRVNQPQHF TGTGCCAGCTCACTCGACAGAGTTAATCAGCCCCAGCATTTT
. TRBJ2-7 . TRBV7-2 CASSWVPTQTYEQYF TGTGCCAGCAGCTGGGTCCCGACCCAGACCTACGAGCAGTACTTC